This entry lists 14 T cell receptor beta chains sequenced from one sample in a study of T cells in Graves' hyperthyroidism and ophthalmopathy. TCR beta CDR3 sequences were amplified from RNA transcripts. Researchers ran a first-round RT-PCR on the TCR CDR3 using the HTBI primer set. TCRdb passed the multiplex PCR reads through MiXCR, listing each CDR3 protein once. The data show 650,000 to 700,000 distinct CDR3 sequences, around 15% seen once. What was sequenced was blood. The receptors come from a man over 45 with Graves' hyperthyroidism.

This clonotype appeared many times. V is TRBV10-3 and J is TRBJ2-5; 8 bases map to TRBD2. V lost 8 bases, J lost 3 bases, and 8 bases stayed unmatched. The CDR3 has 14 residues. From germline, CDR1 is ENHRY and CDR2 SYGVKD. Here the CDR3 reads CAISAGVREETQYF. The CDR3 nucleotides are TGTGCCATCTCAGCGGGAGTAAGGGAAGAGACCCAGTACTTC.

The chain is built from TRBV12-3 or TRBV12-4 and TRBJ2-1; D unclear. The end of the DNA aligns better with TRBJ2-7, so the J call may be wrong. The CDR3 contains 15 residues. CDR3 region: CASSLYGSSYNEQYF. The CDR3 bases are TGTGCCAGCAGTTTGTACGGTAGCTCCTACAATGAGCAGTACTTC.

This chain joins TRBV4-2 and TRBJ1-1; the match to TRBD1 covers 7 bases. The V and J ends lost 0 bases and 7 bases, in that order; junction bases with no gene match: 8. Germline assignment: CDR1 LGHNA and CDR2 YNFKEQ. This CDR3 region has 15 residues. CDR3 protein: CASSQEPQGVGEAFF. The CDR3 bases are TGTGCCAGCAGCCAAGAACCCCAGGGGGTGGGTGAAGCTTTCTTT.

This sequence joins TRBV5-1 and TRBJ2-2; 7 bases are shared with TRBD1. This CDR3 is 14 amino acids long. From germline, CDR1 is SGHRS and CDR2 YFSETQ. V lost 1 base, J lost 5 bases, and 2 bases stayed unmatched. CDR3 bases: TGCGCCAGCAGCTTGACAGGGGAGACCGGGGAGCTGTTTTTT. Protein: CASSLTGETGELFF.

The chain carries TRBV19 and TRBJ2-7; 13 nucleotides agree with TRBD2. V dropped 5 bases and J dropped 3; count of bases not matched to a gene: 13. Germline loops: CDR1 LNHDA, CDR2 SQIVND (reference sequence). The CDR3 has 18 amino acids. DNA for the CDR3: TGTGCCAGTAGTGCTTTGACTAGCGGGAGGAGCTCAGTCTACGAGCAGTACTTC. Its translation: CASSALTSGRSSVYEQYF. Full variable domain (remainder filled in from reference TRBV19 and TRBJ2-7): DGGITQSPKYLFRKEGQNVTLSCEQNLNHDAMYWYRQDPGQGLRLIYYSQIVNDFQKGDIAEGYSVSREKKESFPLTVTSAQKNPTAFYLCASSALTSGRSSVYEQYFGPGTRLTVT.

This clonotype was observed at least ten times. J is TRBJ2-5 and V is TRBV7-2; no clear D. Germline V gives CDR1 SGHTA, CDR2 FQGNSA. The CDR3 contains 14 residues. The V end was cut by 5 bases, the J end by 1 base, with 11 bases between. The CDR3 protein is CASSRNSFQETQYF. The CDR3 DNA is TGTGCCAGCAGCAGGAACAGCTTCCAAGAGACCCAGTACTTC.

At least ten counts were recorded for this clonotype. This chain joins TRBV28 and TRBJ1-5, with D possibly being TRBD1 (6 bases). Germline V gene data show CDR1 as MDHEN and CDR2 as SYDVKM. The CDR3 runs 16 residues. With 5 bases removed from V and 0 bases from J, the gap between germline ends came to 14 bases. CDR3 in amino acids: CASSVGGGSSNQPQHF. The CDR3 nucleotides read TGTGCCAGCAGTGTCGGGGGCGGGAGTAGCAATCAGCCCCAGCATTTT.

The table lists this clonotype with many counts. The chain joins TRBV7-2 to TRBJ2-3; 11 nucleotides agree with TRBD2. CDR1 is SGHTA, CDR2 FQGNSA, per germline. The length of the CDR3 is 15 residues. V lost 4 bases, J lost 7 bases, and 7 bases stayed unmatched. Here the CDR3 DNA reads TGTGCCAGCAGCTACGGTAGCGGGAGGGTAAATACGCAGTATTTT. It is translated as CASSYGSGRVNTQYF.

At least ten counts were recorded for this clonotype. The genes are TRBV5-1 and TRBJ2-2, with D perhaps matching TRBD1 or TRBD2 (5 bases each). V lost 5 bases, J lost 3 bases, and 26 bases lay in between. Germline V lookup: CDR1 SGHRS, CDR2 YFSETQ. The CDR3 runs 19 residues. CDR3 sequence reads: CASRSGVVTPRGYTGELFF. In nucleotides, the CDR3 is TGCGCCAGCAGATCGGGCGTGGTAACTCCGAGGGGCTACACCGGGGAGCTGTTTTTT.

This rearrangement joins TRBV6-4 to TRBJ2-7, with 9 bases matching TRBD1. The length of the CDR3 is 15 residues. In germline, CDR1 is MRHNA, CDR2 SNTAGT. Trimming removed 7 bases from V and 5 bases from J; junction bases left unmatched: 12. The CDR3 sequence is CASTDLGDRDNEQYF. For the CDR3, the DNA is TGTGCCAGCACGGATTTAGGGGACAGGGATAACGAGCAGTACTTC.

V usage is TRBV7-8 and J usage is TRBJ2-1, with 13 nucleotides matching TRBD2. This CDR3 comprises 18 residues. In germline, CDR1 is SGHVS, CDR2 FQNEAQ. Trimming took 7 bases from V and 4 from J; bases not matched to a gene: 13. The CDR3 loop is CASTRHRGGLAGYNEQFF. Here the CDR3 DNA reads TGTGCCAGCACCCGTCACAGGGGGGGACTAGCGGGATACAATGAGCAGTTCTTC.

Points on this clonotype: It may be a read error: a sequence one base away is much more abundant. The chain has TRBV30 and TRBJ1-1; D unresolved. Germline CDR1 reads GTSNPN; CDR2 reads SVGIG (reference sequence). CDR3 length: 13 amino acids. Deletions cut 4 bases from V and 6 bases from J, with 15 bases between. The CDR3 reads CAWIAGSGAEAFF. CDR3 nucleotides: TGTGCCTGGATTGCGGGGTCTGGGGCTGAAGCTTTCTTT.

This clonotype was seen a handful of times. This chain connects TRBV27 to TRBJ2-5, with TRBD1 matching 8 bases. Germline V gives CDR1 MNHEY, CDR2 SMNVEV (reference sequence). V shed 0 bases and J 1 base; nucleotides not matched to a gene: 10. The CDR3 spans 18 residues. CDR3 sequence: CASSLSGLGGQGQETQYF. For the CDR3, the DNA is TGTGCCAGCAGTTTATCCGGTTTAGGTGGACAGGGCCAAGAGACCCAGTACTTC.

This clonotype occurred many times. V usage is TRBV7-9 and J usage is TRBJ2-7; possible D gene TRBD1, 5 bases. Germline CDR1 SEHNR, CDR2 FQNEAQ (reference sequence). The CDR3 totals 15 residues. Trimming left V 1 base short and J 5 bases short, with 15 bases between. In DNA, the CDR3 is TGTGCCAGCAGCTTAGAGTTTGGGGCACAACACGAGCAGTACTTC. It codes for CASSLEFGAQHEQYF.